This TCR beta chain was identified in a study of T cell responses to AZD1222 COVID-19 vaccine. Study-wide points: Clonal diversity was possibly underestimated, and the donors were mostly white British, with more females.

This clone occurred once. As yet, its antigen is unknown. The length of the CDR3 is 16 residues. CDR1 is MDHEN and CDR2 is SYDVKM in the germline V gene. The V gene lost 1 base and the J gene lost 5 bases, with 18 bases spanning the gap. Assay used: immunoSEQ multiplex PCR; TCRdb lists only in-frame clones, some missing. The sample records 95,000 to 100,000 clones, about 86% being singletons. The V call is TRBV28, the J call TRBJ2-7; D is perhaps TRBD2 (5 bases). The sample in question was peripheral blood, obtained on day 0 of AZD1222 vaccination. This TCR was recovered from an adult in good health. CDR3 nucleotides: TGTGCCAGCAGTTTATTGAGATTTGGAGGCCAGAACGAGCAGTACTTC. This sequence encodes CASSLLRFGGQNEQYF.